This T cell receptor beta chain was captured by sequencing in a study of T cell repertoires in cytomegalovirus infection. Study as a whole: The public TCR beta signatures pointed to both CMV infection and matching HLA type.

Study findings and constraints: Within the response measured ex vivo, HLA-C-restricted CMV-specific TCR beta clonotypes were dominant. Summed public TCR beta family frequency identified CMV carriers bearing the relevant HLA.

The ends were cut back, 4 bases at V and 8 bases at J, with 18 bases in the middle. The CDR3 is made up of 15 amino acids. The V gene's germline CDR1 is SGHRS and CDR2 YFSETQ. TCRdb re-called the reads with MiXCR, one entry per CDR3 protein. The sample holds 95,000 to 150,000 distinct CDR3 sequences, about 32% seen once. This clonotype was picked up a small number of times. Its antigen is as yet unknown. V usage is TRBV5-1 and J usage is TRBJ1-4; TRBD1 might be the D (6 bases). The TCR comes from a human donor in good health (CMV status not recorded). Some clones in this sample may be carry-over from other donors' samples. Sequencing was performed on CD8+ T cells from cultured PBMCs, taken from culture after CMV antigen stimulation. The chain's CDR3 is CASSPTTNQGEKLFF. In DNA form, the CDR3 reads TGCGCCAGCAGCCCTACTACAAACCAGGGGGAAAAACTGTTTTTT.